This passage covers 27 T cell receptor beta chains from one sample sequenced in a study of blood T cell repertoires in COVID-19. The data were produced by immunoSEQ multiplex PCR, yet TCRdb's version contains in-frame clones alone and is incomplete. The sample carries more than 200,000 clones, approximately 80% recorded once. Material: peripheral blood. The receptors shown here come from an elderly woman with acute or convalescent COVID-19.

The chain combines TRBV5-8 with TRBJ2-3; 9 bases align to TRBD1. CDR1 is SGHTS and CDR2 is YDEGEE in the germline V gene. After removal of 4 bases from V and 4 bases from J, the junction contained 7 bases not matched to a gene. The CDR3 extends over 15 amino acids. The CDR3 nucleotides read TGTGCCAGCAGCCCCGGGACAGGGAACGCAGATACGCAGTATTTT. This translates into CASSPGTGNADTQYF. The variable domain in full, completed from reference TRBV5-8 and TRBJ2-3, reads EAGVTQSPTHLIKTRGQQATLRCSPISGHTSVYWYQQALGLGLQFLLWYDEGEERNRGNFPPRFSGRQFPNYSSELNVNALELEDSALYLCASSPGTGNADTQYFGPGTRLTVL.

This chain joins TRBV5-1 and TRBJ2-1; 13 positions agree with TRBD2. Germline loops: CDR1 SGHRS, CDR2 YFSETQ. CDR3 length equals 14 residues. Losses at the gene ends were 3 bases for V and 10 bases for J; bases not matched to a gene: 4. The CDR3 loop reads CASSWTSGGSEQFF. The CDR3 nucleotides read TGCGCCAGCAGCTGGACTAGCGGGGGTAGCGAGCAGTTCTTC. The full variable domain, completed using reference TRBV5-1 and TRBJ2-1, is KAGVTQTPRYLIKTRGQQVTLSCSPISGHRSVSWYQQTPGQGLQFLFEYFSETQRNKGNFPGRFSGRQFSNSRSEMNVSTLELGDSALYLCASSWTSGGSEQFFGPGTRLTVL.

V is TRBV20-1 and J is TRBJ1-3; a possible D gene is TRBD1 (6 bases). V lost 3 bases to trimming and J lost 0 bases, with 12 bases between them. The CDR3 has 15 amino acids. Germline V gene data show CDR1 as DFQATT and CDR2 as SNEGSKA (reference sequence). In DNA, the CDR3 is TGCAGTGCTAGTATCGGGACAACCTCTGGAAACACCATATATTTT. Its protein is CSASIGTTSGNTIYF.

The count of this clone is one. The chain carries TRBV24-1 and TRBJ1-2, with a possible D match to TRBD1 (5 bases). Between the trimmed V and J ends, which lost 1 base and 7 bases, there was a span of 9 bases. There are 13 residues in the CDR3. CDR1 and CDR2 from the germline V gene are KGHDR and SFDVKD. The CDR3 bases are TGTGCCACCAGTGATTTCCGGGGGGGTGGCTACACCTTC. It is translated as CATSDFRGGGYTF.

This chain connects TRBV7-8 to TRBJ2-7; D remains ambiguous. V gave up 5 bases and J gave up 3 bases, with 11 bases separating them. The CDR3 spans 13 residues. The V gene's germline CDR1 is SGHVS and CDR2 FQNEAQ. The CDR3 nucleotides read TGTGCCAGCAGCGGCAGAAACGTCTACGAGCAGTACTTC. It encodes CASSGRNVYEQYF.

The chain recombines TRBV6-5 with TRBJ1-5; 11 bases map to TRBD1. This CDR3 has 16 amino acids. In germline, CDR1 is MNHEY, CDR2 SVGAGI. The V gene end was trimmed by 0 bases and the J gene end by 7 bases; junction bases not matched to a gene: 5. Here the CDR3 reads CASSYSGTGGGQPQHF. CDR3 nucleotides: TGTGCCAGCAGTTACTCGGGGACAGGGGGGGGACAGCCCCAGCATTTT.

This clone showed up just a few times. This sample also contains other DNA sequences that code for the same CDR3. The chain links TRBV7-3 to TRBJ2-1; TRBD2 is a possible D gene (5 bases). The CDR3 extends over 15 amino acids. Germline assignment: CDR1 SGHTA and CDR2 FQGTGA. Trimming took off 5 bases at V and 1 base at J, with 12 bases between the two ends. This CDR3 is CASSPEGGSYNEQFF. CDR3 sequence (DNA): TGTGCCAGCAGCCCAGAGGGCGGGTCCTACAATGAGCAGTTCTTC.

This clone was observed a few times. This sequence joins TRBV19 and TRBJ1-1; D is unclear. V was cut by 7 bases and J by 0 bases, with 15 bases left in between. This CDR3 region has 15 residues. The germline CDR1 and CDR2 sequences are LNHDA and SQIVND (reference sequence). DNA for the CDR3: TGTGCCAGTACGCTCGCGACAAGGTTGAACACTGAAGCTTTCTTT. Amino acids: CASTLATRLNTEAFF.

This clone has a single count. J is TRBJ1-4 and V is TRBV19; TRBD1 is a possible D gene (6 bases). CDR1 and CDR2 from the germline V gene are LNHDA and SQIVND (reference sequence). Trimming took off 3 bases at V and 6 bases at J, with 14 bases between the two ends. The CDR3 is 15 residues long. The CDR3: CASSILTGLHEKLFF. Here the CDR3 DNA reads TGTGCCAGTAGTATTCTCACAGGGTTACATGAAAAACTGTTTTTT.

The rearrangement links TRBV3-1 (or the pseudogene TRBV3-2) to TRBJ2-3; 8 bases are a match to TRBD1. The CDR3 runs 13 residues. Germline V CDR1 and CDR2: LGHDT, YNNKEL (reference sequence). Trimming took 8 bases from V and 6 from J; bases not matched to a gene: 7. This chain's CDR3 is CASLQGGADTQYF. The CDR3 nucleotides read TGTGCCAGCCTACAGGGGGGTGCGGATACGCAGTATTTT.

The V gene is TRBV18, the J gene TRBJ1-3, with 8 positions matching TRBD1. Per germline, CDR1 KGHSH and CDR2 LQKENI. J lost 0 bases, V lost 6 bases, and 4 bases had no gene match. The CDR3 is made up of 15 amino acids. This chain's CDR3 is CASSPDRGSGNTIYF. CDR3 bases: TGTGCCAGCTCCCCCGACAGGGGCTCTGGAAACACCATATATTTT.

The chain links TRBV21-1 to TRBJ2-3; the table's D call TRBD2 went unverified against the DNA. TRBV21-1 is a pseudogene locus. The CDR3 extends over 16 amino acids. The CDR3 DNA follows: TGTGCCAGCAGCAAAGAACGCCCGGGACTCACAGATACGCAGTATTTT. Amino acid sequence: CASSKERPGLTDTQYF.

The V gene is TRBV5-6, the J gene TRBJ2-5; tentative D call: TRBD1 (5 bases). This CDR3 comprises 14 residues. Trimming removed 4 bases from V and 1 base from J, with 11 bases in between. Germline V gene data show CDR1 as SGHDT and CDR2 as YYEEEE. As DNA, the CDR3 is TGTGCCAGCAGCAGAACAGGCAGCCAAGAGACCCAGTACTTC. It specifies CASSRTGSQETQYF.

In DNA form, the CDR3 reads TGTGCCAGTAGTTTCCGGAGCCAGGGCTCCTATAATTCACCCCTCCACTTT. Amino acid sequence: CASSFRSQGSYNSPLHF. The chain links TRBV19 to TRBJ1-6; the D gene is possibly TRBD1 (5 bases). V was trimmed by 5 bases and J by 0 bases, leaving 14 bases between them. CDR1 and CDR2 from the germline V gene are LNHDA and SQIVND (reference sequence). CDR3 length: 17 residues.

CDR3 nucleotides: TGTGCCAGCAGCCGAAACGCACAGGGACAAGAGACCCAGTACTTC. Amino acid sequence: CASSRNAQGQETQYF. The rearrangement uses TRBV3-1 (or the pseudogene TRBV3-2) and TRBJ2-5; possibly TRBD1 for D (6 bases). Trimming took off 4 bases at V and 2 bases at J, with 14 bases between the two ends. This CDR3 comprises 15 residues. Germline CDR1 is LGHDT and CDR2 is YNNKEL (reference sequence).

The rearrangement joins TRBV7-6 to TRBJ1-1; 10 bases line up with TRBD1. V dropped 5 bases and J dropped 4; count of bases not matched to a gene: 10. The CDR3 sequence is 16 residues long. Germline loops: CDR1 SGHVS, CDR2 FNYEAQ. For the CDR3, the DNA is TGTGCCAGCAGCCCGATGAAAGGACAGGGGGGCACTGAAGCTTTCTTT. Translation gives CASSPMKGQGGTEAFF.

This clone was detected only once. This sequence joins TRBV6-2 or TRBV6-3 and TRBJ1-2; D is possibly TRBD1 (6 bases). The CDR3 is 14 residues long. Trimming took off 3 bases at V and 4 bases at J, with 12 bases between the two ends. Germline values: CDR1 MNHEY, CDR2 SVGEGT. CDR3 in amino acids: CASSYQGTTYGYTF. The CDR3 region has the DNA TGTGCCAGCAGTTATCAGGGGACAACCTATGGCTACACCTTC.

This chain links TRBV7-2 with TRBJ2-7; 9 nucleotides align to TRBD2. Unmatched junction bases numbered 7, after V lost 1 base and J lost 6 bases. The CDR3 consists of 15 residues. CDR1 is SGHTA, CDR2 FQGNSA, per germline. The CDR3 protein is CASSLDSSGGVEQYF. CDR3 coding DNA: TGTGCCAGCAGCTTAGATAGTAGCGGGGGAGTCGAGCAGTACTTC.

V is TRBV30 and J is TRBJ1-6; D ambiguous. This CDR3 has 14 residues. From germline, CDR1 is GTSNPN and CDR2 SVGIG (reference sequence). Deletions cut 0 bases from V and 6 bases from J, with 9 bases between. CDR3 sequence reads: CAWSVLVLNSPLHF. DNA of the CDR3: TGTGCCTGGAGTGTACTGGTTCTTAATTCACCCCTCCACTTT.

The chain joins TRBV11-3 to TRBJ2-1, with 8 bases identical to TRBD2. The CDR3 is made up of 15 amino acids. V lost 7 bases and J lost 5; bases outside the gene matches: 10. Per germline, CDR1 SGHNT and CDR2 YENEEA. The CDR3 reads CASTKTPGGDNEQFF. DNA of the CDR3: TGTGCCAGCACCAAAACCCCGGGGGGGGACAATGAGCAGTTCTTC.

The chain links TRBV4-1 to TRBJ2-2, with D possibly matching TRBD2 (5 bases). Trimming cost V 1 base and J 0 bases, with 9 bases left between them. The CDR3 contains 16 residues. CDR1 and CDR2 from the germline V gene are MGHRA and YSYEKL. As DNA, the CDR3 is TGCGCCAGCAGCCAAGGCGAGGGTTCGAACACCGGGGAGCTGTTTTTT. The encoded protein is CASSQGEGSNTGELFF.

The V gene is TRBV5-1, the J gene TRBJ2-2; 12 bases match TRBD2. CDR1 and CDR2 from the germline V gene are SGHRS and YFSETQ. V was clipped by 1 base and J by 7 bases; unmatched bases: 8. The CDR3 sequence is 17 residues long. The CDR3 loop is CASSLRLAGAQGGELFF. CDR3 DNA: TGCGCCAGCAGCTTGAGACTAGCGGGGGCCCAAGGCGGGGAGCTGTTTTTT.

The gene calls are TRBV3-1 (or the pseudogene TRBV3-2) and TRBJ2-7; no reliable D call. The CDR3 totals 14 residues. Germline V gives CDR1 LGHDT, CDR2 YNNKEL (reference sequence). V shed 1 base and J shed 3 bases, with 10 bases lying between them. The CDR3 nucleotides are TGTGCCAGCAGCCAAGCAATGGCAGGCTACGAGCAGTACTTC. This translates into CASSQAMAGYEQYF.

The CDR3 nucleotides are TGCGCCAGCAGCTCTGGGCTGGGGGGTAACTCCGAGCAGTACTTC. Amino acids: CASSSGLGGNSEQYF. The chain has TRBV5-1 and TRBJ2-7, with a possible D match to TRBD2 (6 bases). This CDR3 spans 15 amino acids. Germline V CDR1 and CDR2: SGHRS, YFSETQ. The V end lost 3 bases, the J end lost 6 bases, and 19 bases lay between the germline ends.

The rearrangement uses TRBV19 and TRBJ2-1, with 11 bases fitting TRBD2. V shed 6 bases, J shed 8 bases, and the junction held 15 bases outside the gene matches. From germline, CDR1 is LNHDA and CDR2 SQIVND (reference sequence). CDR3 length: 17 amino acids. CDR3 coding DNA: TGTGCCAGTAGCACACTAGCGGGAGAAGGGGCCGGGGATGAGCAGTTCTTC. It codes for CASSTLAGEGAGDEQFF.

The V call is TRBV2, the J call TRBJ1-2; 8 positions agree with TRBD1. This CDR3 spans 12 amino acids. With 7 bases clipped from V and 6 bases from J, the junction kept 4 bases outside the gene matches. Germline loops: CDR1 SNHLY, CDR2 FYNNEI. For the CDR3, the DNA is TGTGCCAGCACCCGGACAGGGAATGGCTACACCTTC. It codes for CASTRTGNGYTF.

The gene calls are TRBV7-2 and TRBJ2-7; D is unclear. Trimming removed 6 bases from V and 1 base from J, with 4 bases in between. Germline assignment: CDR1 SGHTA and CDR2 FQGNSA. The length of the CDR3 is 11 residues. In DNA, the CDR3 is TGTGCCAGCAGGCGGTCCTACGAGCAGTACTTC. It codes for CASRRSYEQYF.